This entry lists 26 T cell receptor beta chains sequenced from one sample in a study of blood T cell repertoires in COVID-19. Clones were sequenced by immunoSEQ multiplex PCR, and TCRdb holds only the in-frame ones, with some missing. This table has roughly 95,000 clones, about 93% appearing once. The specimen was peripheral blood. All receptors come from a woman in her forties or fifties in a cohort sampled during active COVID-19.

Of note for this clone: Distinct nucleotide sequences in the sample also encode this CDR3. The rearrangement joins TRBV5-4 to TRBJ2-5; 10 positions agree with TRBD2. The CDR3 contains 15 residues. Losses at the gene ends were 4 bases for V and 1 base for J; bases not matched to a gene: 4. Germline values: CDR1 SGHNT, CDR2 YYREEE (reference sequence). CDR3 loop: CASSPRTSGQETQYF. CDR3 nucleotides: TGTGCCAGCAGCCCCAGGACTAGCGGCCAAGAGACCCAGTACTTC.

V usage is TRBV9 and J usage is TRBJ2-1, with 8 bases aligning to TRBD1. Germline V gene lookup returns CDR1 SGDLS and CDR2 YYNGEE. V shed 3 bases and J 14 bases; nucleotides not matched to a gene: 10. The CDR3 is made up of 13 amino acids. The CDR3 coding sequence is TGTGCCAGCAGCGAACAACAGGGGGTGGTTAAGTTCTTC. This gives the protein CASSEQQGVVKFF. Based on the CDR3 plus reference TRBV9 and TRBJ2-1, the full variable domain is DSGVTQTPKHLITATGQRVTLRCSPRSGDLSVYWYQQSLDQGLQFLIQYYNGEERAKGNILERFSAQQFPDLHSELNLSSLELGDSALYFCASSEQQGVVKFFGPGTRLTVL.

The rearrangement joins TRBV10-3 to TRBJ1-1, with 7 bases matching TRBD1. CDR3 size: 14 residues. Per the germline V gene, CDR1 is ENHRY and CDR2 is SYGVKD. The V gene end was trimmed by 3 bases and the J gene end by 5 bases; junction bases not matched to a gene: 6. The CDR3 reads CAISEARGWTEAFF. CDR3 DNA sequence: TGTGCCATCAGTGAAGCCAGGGGGTGGACTGAAGCTTTCTTT.

The chain combines TRBV19 with TRBJ2-1, with 13 bases fitting TRBD2. With 9 bases clipped from V and 8 bases from J, the junction kept 10 bases outside the gene matches. This CDR3 has 15 amino acids. Looked up from germline, CDR1 is LNHDA and CDR2 is SQIVND (reference sequence). The DNA of the CDR3 is TGTGCCAGCCAACTAGCGGGGGGGCCGGCTCATGAGCAGTTCTTC. Residues: CASQLAGGPAHEQFF.

The chain joins TRBV9 to TRBJ2-1; 10 bases align to TRBD2. Germline V CDR1 and CDR2: SGDLS, YYNGEE. V was clipped by 2 bases and J by 7 bases; unmatched bases: 3. There are 14 residues in the CDR3. DNA of the CDR3: TGTGCCAGCAGCGTCGGGACTAGCGAAAATGAGCAGTTCTTC. The encoded protein is CASSVGTSENEQFF.

The V and J genes are TRBV25-1 and TRBJ1-6, with D uncertain. Germline lookup yields CDR1 MGHDK and CDR2 SYGVNS. This CDR3 has 13 residues. The DNA of the CDR3 is TGTGCGACAAGGTCGTATTATAATTCACCCCTCCACTTT. Protein sequence: CATRSYYNSPLHF.

The V and J genes are TRBV5-4 and TRBJ2-3; 16 bases are shared with TRBD2. CDR1 is SGHNT and CDR2 is YYREEE in the germline V gene (reference sequence). The J segment lost 0 bases and the V segment lost 5 bases, leaving 6 bases of the junction unmatched. This CDR3 is 18 amino acids long. CDR3 nucleotide sequence: TGTGCCAGCAGACTGGGACTAGCGGGGGGGGCTAGCACAGATACGCAGTATTTT. Residues: CASRLGLAGGASTDTQYF.

The gene calls are TRBV6-5 and TRBJ2-7, with a possible D match to TRBD1 (6 bases). The V end lost 5 bases, the J end lost 6 bases, and 8 bases lay between the germline ends. This CDR3 region has 11 residues. In germline, CDR1 is MNHEY, CDR2 SVGAGI. The CDR3 region has the DNA TGTGCCAGCAGTCTGGGGGCCGAGCAGTACTTC. Translated: CASSLGAEQYF.

The rearrangement joins TRBV5-8 to TRBJ1-6; 8 bases fit TRBD1. The length of the CDR3 is 14 residues. CDR1 SGHTS and CDR2 YDEGEE come from the germline V gene. V lost 4 bases, J lost 7 bases, and 4 bases stayed unmatched. CDR3 region: CASSRDRLNSPLHF. CDR3 bases: TGTGCCAGCAGCCGGGACAGGTTGAATTCACCCCTCCACTTT.

V and J are TRBV5-4 and TRBJ2-5, with TRBD1 identical over 7 bases. With 4 bases clipped from V and 5 bases from J, the junction kept 5 bases outside the gene matches. Germline V lookup: CDR1 SGHNT, CDR2 YYREEE (reference sequence). The CDR3 is made up of 13 amino acids. CDR3 coding DNA: TGTGCCAGCAGCCCGAGACAGGGTGAGACCCAGTACTTC. As protein: CASSPRQGETQYF.

This clone was observed once. The V call is TRBV27, the J call TRBJ2-5, with a possible D match to TRBD2 (6 bases). V gave up 4 bases and J gave up 5 bases, with 17 bases separating them. Germline V lookup: CDR1 MNHEY, CDR2 SMNVEV (reference sequence). The CDR3 spans 15 residues. This CDR3 is CASSWTGESPETQYF. CDR3 coding DNA: TGTGCCAGCAGTTGGACGGGGGAATCCCCGGAGACCCAGTACTTC.

The chain recombines TRBV6-5 with TRBJ2-3; 7 nucleotides agree with TRBD2. The CDR3 is made up of 16 amino acids. Germline loops: CDR1 MNHEY, CDR2 SVGAGI. V dropped 2 bases and J dropped 0; count of bases not matched to a gene: 5. The CDR3 loop is CASSYRGGTSTDTQYF. The CDR3 region has the DNA TGTGCCAGCAGTTACCGGGGAGGGACTAGCACAGATACGCAGTATTTT.

The chain combines TRBV6-5 with TRBJ2-3; 9 bases fit TRBD2. CDR3 length: 15 amino acids. J gave up 3 bases and V 10 bases, and 11 bases lay outside the gene matches. The germline gives CDR1 MNHEY, CDR2 SVGAGI. The CDR3 sequence: CATRTGLAGTDTQYF. CDR3 DNA: TGTGCCACCCGAACGGGGCTAGCGGGGACAGATACGCAGTATTTT.

This chain joins TRBV7-8 and TRBJ2-3; 10 bases align to TRBD2. Germline-derived CDR1 and CDR2 are SGHVS and FQNEAQ. This CDR3 contains 18 residues. The V segment lost 0 bases and the J segment 2 bases; nucleotides outside the gene matches: 8. This chain's CDR3 is CASSLAGPAGGDTDTQYF. In nucleotides, the CDR3 is TGTGCCAGCAGCTTAGCGGGCCCAGCGGGGGGGGACACAGATACGCAGTATTTT.

The chain recombines TRBV6-5 with TRBJ1-3; a possible D gene is TRBD1 (5 bases). The CDR3 totals 13 residues. In germline, CDR1 is MNHEY, CDR2 SVGAGI. With 7 bases removed from V and 2 bases from J, the gap between germline ends came to 9 bases. The CDR3 loop is CASKGGAGNTIYF. CDR3 DNA sequence: TGTGCCAGCAAGGGAGGGGCTGGAAACACCATATATTTT.

The V and J genes are TRBV10-3 and TRBJ1-1; no firm D call. The CDR3 covers 14 residues. Trimming pared 3 bases from V and 0 bases from J, leaving 8 bases between. CDR1 ENHRY and CDR2 SYGVKD come from the germline V gene. CDR3 sequence reads: CAISDEVLNTEAFF. The CDR3 DNA reads as TGTGCCATCAGTGATGAGGTTTTGAACACTGAAGCTTTCTTT.

The chain combines TRBV11-1 with TRBJ1-1; D may be TRBD1 (5 bases). The CDR3 runs to 14 residues. The V end lost 3 bases, the J end lost 6 bases, and 14 bases lay between the germline ends. CDR1 is SGHAT, CDR2 FQDESV, per germline (reference sequence). CDR3: CASSLPGLISEAFF. CDR3 bases: TGTGCCAGCAGCTTGCCAGGGTTAATCTCTGAAGCTTTCTTT.

V and J are TRBV11-3 and TRBJ2-1; 16 bases map to TRBD2. V shed 5 bases and J 7 bases; nucleotides not matched to a gene: 14. The CDR3 contains 19 residues. CDR1 and CDR2 from the germline V gene are SGHNT and YENEEA. This CDR3 is CASSPLGLAGGHRGNEQFF. Written as DNA, the CDR3 is TGTGCCAGCAGCCCTTTGGGACTAGCGGGAGGGCACCGAGGTAATGAGCAGTTCTTC.

V and J are TRBV3-1 (or the pseudogene TRBV3-2) and TRBJ2-7; no clear D gene. Trimming pared 5 bases from V and 5 bases from J, leaving 16 bases between. Germline V gene lookup returns CDR1 LGHDT and CDR2 YNNKEL (reference sequence). This CDR3 is 14 amino acids long. The CDR3 sequence is CASSVAWQSHEQYF. CDR3 DNA: TGTGCCAGCAGCGTCGCCTGGCAGTCCCACGAGCAGTACTTC.

J is TRBJ2-5 and V is TRBV28; no reliable D call. Per germline, CDR1 MDHEN and CDR2 SYDVKM. The germline V and J ends were trimmed by 3 bases and 2 bases, with 10 bases remaining between them. The CDR3 runs 14 residues. CDR3 in DNA: TGTGCCAGCAGTTTTCTGGCAGGACAAGAGACCCAGTACTTC. This sequence encodes CASSFLAGQETQYF.

This chain links TRBV7-6 with TRBJ2-1; 15 bases agree with TRBD2. The CDR3 runs to 16 residues. The germline V gene encodes CDR1 SGHVS and CDR2 FNYEAQ. V trimming: 6 bases; J trimming: 8 bases; junction bases outside the gene matches: 8. CDR3 region: CASRRTSGGGRDEQFF. In DNA, the CDR3 is TGTGCCAGCAGGCGGACTAGCGGGGGGGGTAGGGATGAGCAGTTCTTC.

The V and J genes are TRBV6-6 and TRBJ2-5, with 7 bases that match TRBD2. The germline V gene encodes CDR1 MNHNY and CDR2 SVGAGI (reference sequence). Trimming at V came to 5 bases and at J to 2 bases, leaving 2 bases not matched to a gene. The CDR3 consists of 13 residues. The CDR3 DNA sequence: TGTGCCAGCAGTCGCGGGAGTCAAGAGACCCAGTACTTC. Residues: CASSRGSQETQYF.

This clone was observed once. The J gene is TRBJ1-2, the V gene TRBV6-5; TRBD1 aligns across 8 bases. Germline CDR1 reads MNHEY; CDR2 reads SVGAGI. The CDR3 runs to 13 residues. The V gene end was trimmed by 9 bases and the J gene end by 4 bases; junction bases not matched to a gene: 7. The CDR3 nucleotides are TGTGCCAGTGTAGCAGGGGGCGCCTATGGCTACACCTTC. Translated, it gives CASVAGGAYGYTF.

In its sample, this clone was seen a few times. This sequence joins TRBV7-8 and TRBJ2-1, with TRBD2 matching over 7 bases. Germline-derived CDR1 and CDR2 are SGHVS and FQNEAQ. With V trimmed by 3 bases and J by 0 bases, 8 bases remained unmatched. The CDR3 is 17 residues long. This CDR3 reads CASSFAGVIFSYNEQFF. DNA for the CDR3: TGTGCCAGCAGCTTCGCGGGGGTCATCTTCTCCTACAATGAGCAGTTCTTC.

The CDR3 reads CASSRGQFNQPQHF. CDR3 nucleotide sequence: TGTGCCAGCAGCCGGGGACAGTTCAATCAGCCCCAGCATTTT. This chain connects TRBV5-6 to TRBJ1-5, with 7 bases identical to TRBD1. This CDR3 has 14 residues. V dropped 4 bases and J dropped 3; count of bases not matched to a gene: 4. Germline V gene sequence: CDR1 SGHDT, CDR2 YYEEEE.

The V gene is TRBV7-8, the J gene TRBJ1-6; 7 nucleotides agree with TRBD1. CDR1 and CDR2 from the germline V gene are SGHVS and FQNEAQ. The V and J ends lost 2 bases and 7 bases, in that order; junction bases with no gene match: 5. This CDR3 has 15 residues. The CDR3 DNA reads TGTGCCAGCAGCTTACAGGACAGGAGCAATTCACCCCTCCACTTT. Translation gives CASSLQDRSNSPLHF.